The rows below give T cell receptor beta chains drawn from one sample of a study of T cells after yellow fever vaccination. TCRdb processed the 5' RACE reads anew with MiXCR; each CDR3 protein has one entry. The repertoire holds about 230,000 distinct CDR3 sequences, with around 6.7% as singletons. Sample: CD4+ T cells sorted from PBMCs, taken on the day of the yellow fever booster vaccination. Receptor source: a man in his thirties or forties who received the YFV17D yellow fever vaccine. CDR3s include the opening cysteine and the closing phenylalanine or tryptophan. D genes are given only for firm matches. Clone size appears in some rows only: once, few, many, or a class for an expanded clone.

TRBV7-8	TRBJ2-3	few	-	TGTGCCAGCAGCTTAGCCTCTGGGGGTGTGGGAACATGGTATTTT	CASSLASGGVGTWYF
TRBV29-1	TRBJ2-1	many	TRBD2	TGCAGCGTCCGGGGCCTAGCGGGAGGATCATACAATGAGCAGTTCTTC	CSVRGLAGGSYNEQFF
TRBV5-1	TRBJ2-7	many	-	TGCGCCAGCAGCACGACGCTAGAACCCTACGAGCAGTACTTC	CASSTTLEPYEQYF
TRBV5-5	TRBJ2-7	few	-	TGTGCCAGCAGCTTTGGCGGGACAGCTATTACCTACGAGCAGTACTTC	CASSFGGTAITYEQYF
TRBV20-1	TRBJ2-5	-	TRBD1	TGCAGTGCTGGACAGGGGCCTGGCGAGACCCAGTACTTC	CSAGQGPGETQYF
TRBV2	TRBJ2-3	many	-	TGTGCCAGCAGTGGGAGGGTGGAGGCAGATACGCAGTATTTT	CASSGRVEADTQYF
TRBV28	TRBJ2-1	-	TRBD1	TGTGCCAGCATAGAAGAGGGACAGACGAGACGAAGTGAGCAGTTCTTC	CASIEEGQTRRSEQFF
TRBV7-6	TRBJ2-1	few	TRBD1	TGTGCCAGCAGCTTACAAGGGACAGGGGCGTACAATGAGCAGTTCTTC	CASSLQGTGAYNEQFF
TRBV7-9	TRBJ2-1	few	-	TGTGCCAGCAGCCCCGGGGGCCCTAGCTCCTACAATGAGCAGTTCTTC	CASSPGGPSSYNEQFF
TRBV23-1	TRBJ1-5	-	-	TGCGCCAGCGGAACCGCCCCCTATAGCAATCAGCCCCAGCATTTT	CASGTAPYSNQPQHF
TRBV28	TRBJ2-7	many	-	TGTGCCAGCAGTTTCGGTCTCTACGAGCAGTACTTC	CASSFGLYEQYF
TRBV4-1	TRBJ2-5	few	TRBD1	TGCGCCAGCACCCGGGCCGGACAGGGGCTGGGGGAGACCCAGTACTTC	CASTRAGQGLGETQYF
TRBV6-2/TRBV6-3	TRBJ2-1	-	-	TGTGCCAGCAGTTACGGGGGGGGACATACGGAGCAGTTCTTC	CASSYGGGHTEQFF
TRBV20-1	TRBJ2-7	-	TRBD1	TGCAGTGCTGAACAGGGGGCATCTTTTTCCGACGAGCAGTACTTC	CSAEQGASFSDEQYF
TRBV7-2	TRBJ2-1	few	-	TGTGCCAGCAGCCCCTCGCCGGGTAACGGGCGTGAGCAGTTCTTC	CASSPSPGNGREQFF
TRBV7-9	TRBJ2-7	-	TRBD1	TGTGCCAGCAGCGCACGGGACAGTTACTACGAGCAGTACTTC	CASSARDSYYEQYF
TRBV6-5	TRBJ2-2	many	TRBD2	TGTGCCAGCAGTTACTCGCCGCGGGAGACCGGGGAGCTGTTTTTT	CASSYSPRETGELFF
TRBV12-3/TRBV12-4	TRBJ2-3	many	TRBD2	TGTGCCAGCAGTCTGAGCGGGAGGTCCACAGATACGCAGTATTTT	CASSLSGRSTDTQYF
TRBV4-3	TRBJ2-2	many	-	TGCGCCAGCAGCCAAGTTGGTCTAGACACCGGGGAGCTGTTTTTT	CASSQVGLDTGELFF
TRBV24-1	TRBJ2-1	few	-	TGTGCCACCAGTGACCCTATTCTATCGAATGAGCAGTTCTTC	CATSDPILSNEQFF
TRBV14	TRBJ1-1	many	-	TGTGCCAGCAGCCGCGTAGGGAACACTGAAGCTTTCTTT	CASSRVGNTEAFF
TRBV7-2	TRBJ2-5	few	-	TGTGCCAGCAGCTTAGGAGGGAATCAAGAGACCCAGTACTTC	CASSLGGNQETQYF
TRBV20-1	TRBJ2-3	many	TRBD2	TGCAGTGCCGGTGCCAGCGGGAGAATAGATACGCAGTATTTT	CSAGASGRIDTQYF
TRBV7-2	TRBJ2-4	many	TRBD2	TGTGCCAGCAGCTCGGGGGGAAACATTCAGTACTTC	CASSSGGNIQYF
TRBV29-1	TRBJ1-1	-	-	TGCAGCGCCGCGACGGGAGAAGCTTTCTTT	CSAATGEAFF
TRBV2	TRBJ1-1	-	-	TGTGCCAGCAGTGATGCAGGGGTCCTAGGATTGAACACTGAAGCTTTCTTT	CASSDAGVLGLNTEAFF
TRBV5-1	TRBJ2-1	few	TRBD2	TGCGCCAGCAGCTTAAGGGAACCGGCTAGCGGGGGTGAGCAGTTCTTC	CASSLREPASGGEQFF
TRBV4-2	TRBJ2-5	few	TRBD1	TGTGCCAGCAGTTCTGACAGGGGGCTCGAAAAGACCCAGTACTTC	CASSSDRGLEKTQYF
TRBV20-1	TRBJ1-1	-	TRBD1	TGCAGTGCTAACCAGGGGGATGAGACTGAAGCTTTCTTT	CSANQGDETEAFF
TRBV5-5	TRBJ2-1	few	-	TGTGCCAGCAGCTTGCTGACACGTCACTCCTACAATGAGCAGTTCTTC	CASSLLTRHSYNEQFF
TRBV20-1	TRBJ2-7	-	TRBD1	TGCAGTGCTAGCTTGGGCGTTAAGACAGGGAACTACGAGCAGTACTTC	CSASLGVKTGNYEQYF
TRBV3-1	TRBJ2-7	many	TRBD2	TGTGCCAGCAGCCTGACTAGCGGGAATTACGAGCAGTACTTC	CASSLTSGNYEQYF
TRBV20-1	TRBJ2-5	many	-	TGCAGTGCTAGGGACTCGCAAGAGACCCAGTACTTC	CSARDSQETQYF
TRBV5-4	TRBJ2-5	many	-	TGTGCCAGCAGCATGCAGGGGTGGGAGACCCAGTACTTC	CASSMQGWETQYF
TRBV19	TRBJ2-5	-	TRBD1	TGTGCCAGTAAACCGGGACAGGCCAGCGCGTGGGAGACCCAGTACTTC	CASKPGQASAWETQYF